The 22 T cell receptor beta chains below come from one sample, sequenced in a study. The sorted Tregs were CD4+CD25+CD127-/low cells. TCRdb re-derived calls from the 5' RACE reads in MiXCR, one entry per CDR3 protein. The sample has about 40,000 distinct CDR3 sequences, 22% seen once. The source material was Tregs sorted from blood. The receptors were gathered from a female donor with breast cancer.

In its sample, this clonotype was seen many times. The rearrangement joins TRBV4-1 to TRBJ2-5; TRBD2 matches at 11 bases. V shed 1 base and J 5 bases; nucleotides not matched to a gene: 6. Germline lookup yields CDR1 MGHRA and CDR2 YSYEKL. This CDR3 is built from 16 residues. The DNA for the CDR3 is TGCGCCAGCAGCCAAGTGCTAGCGGGGGGAAGGGAGACCCAGTACTTC. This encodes CASSQVLAGGRETQYF.

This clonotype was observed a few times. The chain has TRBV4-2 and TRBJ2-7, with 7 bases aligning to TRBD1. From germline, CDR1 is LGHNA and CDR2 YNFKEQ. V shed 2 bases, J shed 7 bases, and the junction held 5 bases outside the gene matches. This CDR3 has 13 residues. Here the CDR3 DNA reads TGTGCCAGCAGCCAAACTGACAGGGTGGAGCAGTACTTC. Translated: CASSQTDRVEQYF.

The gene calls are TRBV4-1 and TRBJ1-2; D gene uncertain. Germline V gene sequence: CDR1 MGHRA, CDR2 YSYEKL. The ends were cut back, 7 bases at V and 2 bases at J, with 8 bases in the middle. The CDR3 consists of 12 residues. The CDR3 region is CASKDRNYGYTF. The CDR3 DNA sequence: TGCGCCAGCAAGGATAGAAACTATGGCTACACCTTC.

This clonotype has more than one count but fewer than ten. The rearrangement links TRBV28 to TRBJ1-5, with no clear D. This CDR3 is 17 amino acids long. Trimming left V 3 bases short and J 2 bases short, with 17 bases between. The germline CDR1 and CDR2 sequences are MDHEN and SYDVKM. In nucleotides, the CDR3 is TGTGCCAGCAGTTTGCCCCCGACGACCTCCGGCAATCAGCCCCAGCATTTT. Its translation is CASSLPPTTSGNQPQHF.

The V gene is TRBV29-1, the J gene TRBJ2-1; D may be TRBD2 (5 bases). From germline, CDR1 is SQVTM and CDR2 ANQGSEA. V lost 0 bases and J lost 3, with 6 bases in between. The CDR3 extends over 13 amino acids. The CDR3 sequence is CSVEDGIYNEQFF. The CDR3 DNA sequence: TGCAGCGTTGAAGACGGGATCTACAATGAGCAGTTCTTC.

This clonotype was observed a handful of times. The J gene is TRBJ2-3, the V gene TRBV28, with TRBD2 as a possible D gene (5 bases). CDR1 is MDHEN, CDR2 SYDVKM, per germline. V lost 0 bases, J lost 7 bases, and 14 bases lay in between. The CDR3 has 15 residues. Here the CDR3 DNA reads TGTGCCAGCAGTTTATGGACGGGAAAACAGAATACGCAGTATTTT. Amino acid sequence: CASSLWTGKQNTQYF.

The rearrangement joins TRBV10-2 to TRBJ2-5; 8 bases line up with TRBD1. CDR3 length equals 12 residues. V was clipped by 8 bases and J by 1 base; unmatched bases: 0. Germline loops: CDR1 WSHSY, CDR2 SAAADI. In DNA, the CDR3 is TGCGCCAGCGGGACAGGCCAAGAGACCCAGTACTTC. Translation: CASGTGQETQYF.

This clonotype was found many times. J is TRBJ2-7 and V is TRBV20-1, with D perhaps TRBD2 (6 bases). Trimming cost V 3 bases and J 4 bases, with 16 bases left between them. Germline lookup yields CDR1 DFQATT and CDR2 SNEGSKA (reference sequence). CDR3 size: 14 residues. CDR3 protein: CSASVGGPLYEQYF. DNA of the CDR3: TGCAGTGCTAGCGTCGGGGGTCCCTTGTACGAGCAGTACTTC.

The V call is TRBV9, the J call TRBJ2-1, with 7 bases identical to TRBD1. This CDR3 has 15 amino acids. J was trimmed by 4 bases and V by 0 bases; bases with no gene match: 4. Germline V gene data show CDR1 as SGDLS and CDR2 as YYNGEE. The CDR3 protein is CASSVEGAHYNEQFF. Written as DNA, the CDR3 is TGTGCCAGCAGCGTAGAGGGGGCCCATTACAATGAGCAGTTCTTC.

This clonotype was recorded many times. DNA of the CDR3: TGTGCCAGCAGCGCAGCGGACCCGTGGGAGCAGTACTTC. This sequence encodes CASSAADPWEQYF. The chain recombines TRBV5-5 with TRBJ2-7; perhaps TRBD2 as D (5 bases). Germline V CDR1 and CDR2: SGHKS, YYEKEE (reference sequence). The V gene lost 4 bases and the J gene lost 7 bases, with 15 bases spanning the gap. The CDR3 loop spans 13 amino acids.

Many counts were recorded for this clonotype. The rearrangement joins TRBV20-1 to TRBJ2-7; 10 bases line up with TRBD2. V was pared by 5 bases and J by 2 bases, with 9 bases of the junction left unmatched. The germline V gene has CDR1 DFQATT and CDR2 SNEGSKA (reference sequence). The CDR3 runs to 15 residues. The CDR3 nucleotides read TGCAGTGCTCGCCCCGGGCTAGCGGGAGCCTACGAGCAGTACTTC. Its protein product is CSARPGLAGAYEQYF.

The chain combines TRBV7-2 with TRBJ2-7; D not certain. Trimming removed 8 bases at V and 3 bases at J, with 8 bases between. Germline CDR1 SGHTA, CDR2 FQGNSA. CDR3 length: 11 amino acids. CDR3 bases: TGTGCCAGCCGGGTAGGCTACGAGCAGTACTTC. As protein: CASRVGYEQYF.

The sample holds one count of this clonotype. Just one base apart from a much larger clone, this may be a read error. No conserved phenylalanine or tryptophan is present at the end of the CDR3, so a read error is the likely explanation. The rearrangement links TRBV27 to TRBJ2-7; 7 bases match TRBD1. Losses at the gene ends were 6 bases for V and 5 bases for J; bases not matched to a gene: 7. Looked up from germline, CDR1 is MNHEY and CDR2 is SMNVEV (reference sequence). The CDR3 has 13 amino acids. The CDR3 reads CASSETGIHEQYS. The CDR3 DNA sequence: TGTGCCAGCAGCGAGACAGGGATCCACGAGCAGTACTCC.

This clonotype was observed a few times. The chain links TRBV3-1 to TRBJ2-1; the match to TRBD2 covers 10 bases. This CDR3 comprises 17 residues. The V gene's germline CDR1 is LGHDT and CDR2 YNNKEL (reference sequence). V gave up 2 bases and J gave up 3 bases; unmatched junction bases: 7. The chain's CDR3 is CASSQWGSGRRYNEQFF. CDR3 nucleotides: TGTGCCAGCAGCCAATGGGGTAGCGGGAGGCGCTACAATGAGCAGTTCTTC.

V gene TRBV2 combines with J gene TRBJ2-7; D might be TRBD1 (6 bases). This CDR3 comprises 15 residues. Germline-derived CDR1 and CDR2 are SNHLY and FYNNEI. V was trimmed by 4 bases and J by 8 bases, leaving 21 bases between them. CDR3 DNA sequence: TGTGCCAGCAGTGGATTAGGGGGTAGGTTCTGGAAGCAGTACTTC. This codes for CASSGLGGRFWKQYF.

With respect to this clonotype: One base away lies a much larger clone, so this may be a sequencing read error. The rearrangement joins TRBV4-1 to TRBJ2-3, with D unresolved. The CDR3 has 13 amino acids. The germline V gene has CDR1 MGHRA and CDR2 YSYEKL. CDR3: CANSQARRDTQYF. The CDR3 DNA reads TGCGCCAACAGCCAAGCTCGGCGAGATACGCAGTATTTT.

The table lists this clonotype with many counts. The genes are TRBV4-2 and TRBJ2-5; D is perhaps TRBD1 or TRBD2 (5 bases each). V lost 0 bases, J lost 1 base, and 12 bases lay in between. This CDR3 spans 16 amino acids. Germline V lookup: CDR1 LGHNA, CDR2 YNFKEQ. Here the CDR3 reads CASSQDRAGTQETQYF. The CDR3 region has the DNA TGTGCCAGCAGCCAAGATCGCGCAGGGACCCAAGAGACCCAGTACTTC.

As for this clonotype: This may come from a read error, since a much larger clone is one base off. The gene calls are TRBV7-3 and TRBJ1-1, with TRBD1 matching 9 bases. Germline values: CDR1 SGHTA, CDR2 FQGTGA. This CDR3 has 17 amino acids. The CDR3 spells CANSLGGTGSMNTEAFF. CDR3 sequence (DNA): TGTGCCAACAGCTTAGGGGGGACAGGGTCGATGAACACTGAAGCTTTCTTT.

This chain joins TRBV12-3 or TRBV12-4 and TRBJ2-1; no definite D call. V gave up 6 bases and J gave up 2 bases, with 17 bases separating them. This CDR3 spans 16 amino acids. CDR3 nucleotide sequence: TGTGCCAGCAGCCTAGGCATCCAGGCGACCTACAATGAGCAGTTCTTC. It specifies CASSLGIQATYNEQFF.

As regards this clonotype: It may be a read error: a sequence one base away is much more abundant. The CDR3 DNA reads as TGTGCCAGCAGTTTTCAGGTTCGGGCTTTCTTT. Its protein product is CASSFQVRAFF. The V call is TRBV12-3 or TRBV12-4, the J call TRBJ1-1; D unresolved. V shed 3 bases and J shed 11 bases, with 10 bases lying between them. This CDR3 is 11 amino acids long.

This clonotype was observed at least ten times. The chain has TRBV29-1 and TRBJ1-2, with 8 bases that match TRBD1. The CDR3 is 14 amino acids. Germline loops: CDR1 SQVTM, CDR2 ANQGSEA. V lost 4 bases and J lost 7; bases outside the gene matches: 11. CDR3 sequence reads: CSVAASGGSSGYTF. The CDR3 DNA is TGCAGCGTTGCCGCCTCAGGGGGCTCGAGTGGCTACACCTTC.

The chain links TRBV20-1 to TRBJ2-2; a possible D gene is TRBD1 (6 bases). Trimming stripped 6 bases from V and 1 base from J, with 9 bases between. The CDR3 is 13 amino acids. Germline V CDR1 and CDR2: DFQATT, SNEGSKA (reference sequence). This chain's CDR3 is CSATRGNTGELFF. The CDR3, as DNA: TGCAGTGCCACCAGGGGGAACACCGGGGAGCTGTTTTTT.